The next 26 T cell receptor beta chains were all read from a single sample in a study of tumor-infiltrating lymphocytes in primary liver carcinoma. For blood RNA, unsorted whole blood served as the source, and germline DNA was extracted too. With a constant-region primer, TCR beta cDNA was made from 450 to 550 ng of total RNA. Three nested multiplex PCR rounds of slightly modified ARM-PCR generated TCR beta libraries. Each of the first two PCR rounds ran approximately 11 cycles with TRBV1-TRBV30 forward and C-beta reverse primers. One entry per CDR3 protein results from TCRdb running MiXCR on the multiplex PCR reads. The sample includes 250,000 to 350,000 distinct CDR3 sequences, approximately 58% of them seen just once. The sample comprised peripheral blood. The receptors here all came from a young woman with primary liver carcinoma and hepatitis B virus infection.

This clonotype was counted once. The chain employs TRBV2 and TRBJ1-1; the match to TRBD1 covers 11 bases. The V and J ends lost 7 bases and 5 bases, in that order; junction bases with no gene match: 9. The CDR3 is 15 amino acids. Germline lookup yields CDR1 SNHLY and CDR2 FYNNEI. CDR3 nucleotides: TGTGCCAGCAAGGGACAGGGGGGTTTTAATACTGAAGCTTTCTTT. Residues: CASKGQGGFNTEAFF.

About this clonotype: Because the CDR3's place on the DNA is in doubt, the DNA is left out and the CDR3 is given as listed by TCRdb. The chain employs TRBV29-1 and TRBJ2-7; TRBD1, the D gene given by the table, was not confirmed from the DNA. CDR1 SQVTM and CDR2 ANQGSEA come from the germline V gene. The CDR3 comprises 12 residues, both ends counted. CDR3 sequence: CSVGGGTGERYF.

This clonotype was observed a handful of times. The V gene is TRBV5-6, the J gene TRBJ1-5; D remains ambiguous. CDR1 and CDR2 (germline): SGHDT, YYEEEE. CDR3 length: 14 residues. Trimming pared 4 bases from V and 2 bases from J, leaving 10 bases between. CDR3 region: CASSRMGGNQPQHF. DNA for the CDR3: TGTGCCAGCAGCCGCATGGGTGGCAATCAGCCCCAGCATTTT.

This clonotype was found a few times. The V and J genes are TRBV13 and TRBJ1-3; D uncertain. The V end was cut by 4 bases, the J end by 0 bases, with 10 bases between. Per germline, CDR1 PRHDT and CDR2 FYEKMQ (reference sequence). The CDR3 is 15 amino acids. CDR3 sequence: CASSSPADSGNTIYF. CDR3 in DNA: TGTGCCAGCAGCTCCCCCGCGGACTCTGGAAACACCATATATTTT.

This clonotype was picked up many times. The chain links TRBV6-2 or TRBV6-3 to TRBJ2-3; 8 bases are shared with TRBD2. There are 14 residues in the CDR3. Germline CDR1 MNHEY, CDR2 SVGEGT. Trimming removed 5 bases from V and 5 bases from J; junction bases left unmatched: 6. CDR3 region: CASSPAGEGDTQYF. The CDR3 DNA reads as TGTGCCAGCAGTCCAGCGGGAGAGGGAGATACGCAGTATTTT.

The chain has TRBV28 and TRBJ2-7; 7 bases are a match to TRBD1. Losses at the gene ends were 7 bases for V and 2 bases for J; bases not matched to a gene: 8. The CDR3 is 14 residues long. Germline V gene sequence: CDR1 MDHEN, CDR2 SYDVKM. CDR3 residues: CASIPGQPPYEQYF. The CDR3 DNA is TGTGCCAGCATCCCGGGACAGCCCCCCTACGAGCAGTACTTC.

The chain employs TRBV11-3 and TRBJ2-3, with D uncertain. Trimming left V 6 bases short and J 2 bases short, with 15 bases between. Looked up from germline, CDR1 is SGHNT and CDR2 is YENEEA. This CDR3 has 15 amino acids. CDR3 protein: CASRPSRRYTDTQYF. The DNA for the CDR3 is TGTGCCAGCAGACCCAGCAGGAGATACACAGATACGCAGTATTTT.

This clonotype has only one observation. Possible read error: a much larger clone is one base away. The V gene is TRBV5-4, the J gene TRBJ2-1; 7 bases align to TRBD2. This CDR3 is built from 15 residues. Germline V gene sequence: CDR1 SGHNT, CDR2 YYREEE (reference sequence). The CDR3 DNA follows: TGTGCCAGCAGCGGCCGCGGGAGAACTACCAATGAGCAGATCTTC. Translated, it gives CASSGRGRTTNEQIF.

As concerns this clonotype: One end of the junction varies from germline; a read error may be responsible. V and J are TRBV7-8 and TRBJ2-3; D might be TRBD2 (5 bases). Germline CDR1 and CDR2: SGHVS and FQNEAQ. This CDR3 region has 13 residues. The CDR3 spells CVSSSLVSDTQYF. CDR3 DNA sequence: TGTGTCAGCAGCTCACTAGTATCAGATACTCAGTATTTT. Looking up the rest from reference TRBV7-8 and TRBJ2-3 gives the full variable domain: GAGVSQSPRYKVAKRGQDVALRCDPISGHVSLFWYQQALGQGPEFLTYFQNEAQLDKSGLPSDRFFAERPEGSVSTLKIQRTQQEDSAVYLCVSSSLVSDTQYFGPGTRLTVL.

This clonotype was counted at least ten times. The chain joins TRBV4-3 to TRBJ2-1; perhaps TRBD2 as D (5 bases). CDR3 length equals 14 residues. The V end lost 1 base, the J end lost 10 bases, and 14 bases lay between the germline ends. The germline V gene encodes CDR1 LGHNA and CDR2 YSLEER. The CDR3 spells CASSQGGLAGEQFF. The DNA of the CDR3 is TGCGCCAGCAGCCAAGGAGGGCTCGCGGGCGAGCAGTTCTTC.

The V and J genes are TRBV2 and TRBJ2-1, with a tentative D call TRBD2 (6 bases). Germline-derived CDR1 and CDR2 are SNHLY and FYNNEI. Trimming shortened V by 8 bases and J by 3 bases, and 14 bases separated the two germline ends. CDR3 size: 14 residues. CDR3 in amino acids: CASPDAGYYNEQFF. CDR3 DNA sequence: TGTGCCAGCCCCGACGCGGGATACTACAATGAGCAGTTCTTC. Full variable domain (outside the CDR3, taken from reference TRBV2 and TRBJ2-1): EPEVTQTPSHQVTQMGQEVILRCVPISNHLYFYWYRQILGQKVEFLVSFYNNEISEKSEIFDDQFSVERPDGSNFTLKIRSTKLEDSAMYFCASPDAGYYNEQFFGPGTRLTVL.

Worth noting for this clonotype: A single base separates this from a much larger clone, so it may be a read error. The J gene is TRBJ2-5, the V gene TRBV29-1; maybe TRBD1 (5 bases). Germline assignment: CDR1 SQVTM and CDR2 ANQGSEA. Between the trimmed V and J ends, which lost 6 bases and 0 bases, there was a span of 14 bases. This CDR3 spans 14 amino acids. The CDR3 sequence: CSVNRLGHQETQYF. The DNA for the CDR3 is TGCAGCGTGAACAGGCTGGGCCACCAAGAGACCCAGTACTTC.

At least ten counts were recorded for this clonotype. The chain joins TRBV6-5 to TRBJ2-7, with D possibly being TRBD1 (6 bases). The germline V and J ends were trimmed by 6 bases and 6 bases, with 12 bases remaining between them. This CDR3 is 12 amino acids long. Germline CDR1 MNHEY, CDR2 SVGAGI. CDR3 in amino acids: CASSAEGGEQYF. Here the CDR3 DNA reads TGTGCCAGCAGCGCAGAAGGGGGCGAGCAGTACTTC.

This clonotype was recorded at least ten times. This chain uses TRBV11-2 with TRBJ1-1; no clear D gene. The germline V gene encodes CDR1 SGHAT and CDR2 FQNNGV. V was pared by 5 bases and J by 14 bases, with 21 bases between. The CDR3 is made up of 13 amino acids. The CDR3 reads CASSPRVAATSFF. CDR3 bases: TGTGCCAGCAGCCCCCGAGTGGCTGCTACCTCGTTCTTT.

Of note for this clonotype: A much bigger clone sits one base away, suggesting this may be a read error. The chain links TRBV6-6 to TRBJ1-1, with a weak D call TRBD1 (5 bases). This CDR3 has 13 residues. With 8 bases removed from V and 0 bases from J, the gap between germline ends came to 10 bases. Germline V gives CDR1 MNHNY, CDR2 SVGAGI (reference sequence). CDR3 sequence (DNA): TGTGCCAGCGGGGACGGCTTGAACACTGAAGCTTTCTTT. Its translation is CASGDGLNTEAFF.

Note on this clonotype: This may be a read error, as it is one base from a much larger clone. The gene calls are TRBV29-1 and TRBJ1-4; D gene unclear. Per germline, CDR1 SQVTM and CDR2 ANQGSEA. V lost 5 bases, J lost 6 bases, and 7 bases lay in between. This CDR3 region has 11 residues. CDR3 amino acids: CSVRRDEKLFF. For the CDR3, the DNA is TGCAGCGTTCGGAGAGATGAAAAACTGTTTTTT.

Remarks on this clonotype: A single base separates this from a much larger clone, so it may be a read error. The chain is built from TRBV6-5 and TRBJ1-6; D is unresolved. V was trimmed by 8 bases and J by 8 bases, leaving 13 bases between them. This CDR3 contains 13 residues. Germline V gene sequence: CDR1 MNHEY, CDR2 SVGAGI. The CDR3 spells CASRARCDSPLHF. CDR3 DNA: TGTGCCAGCCGGGCTCGTTGTGATTCACCCCTCCACTTT.

In its sample, this clonotype was seen once. A much larger clone lies one base from this, so it may be a read error. This chain links TRBV6-6 with TRBJ1-1; no definite D call. The germline gives CDR1 MNHNY, CDR2 SVGAGI (reference sequence). The CDR3 is made up of 14 amino acids. CDR3 residues: CACRTDGTNTEAFF. CDR3 in DNA: TGTGCCTGCAGAACGGACGGAACGAACACTGAAGCTTTCTTT.

A note on this clonotype: The final CDR3 position lacks the conserved phenylalanine or tryptophan, pointing to a likely read error. This chain connects TRBV6-5 to TRBJ2-7; maybe TRBD2 (7 bases). With 5 bases removed from V and 5 bases from J, the gap between germline ends came to 19 bases. Looked up from germline, CDR1 is MNHEY and CDR2 is SVGAGI. This CDR3 spans 15 amino acids. This CDR3 reads CASSLGGGGRNEQYL. Written as DNA, the CDR3 is TGTGCCAGCAGTCTCGGGGGAGGGGGGCGGAACGAGCAGTACTTG.

As regards this clonotype: A much larger clone lies one base from this, so it may be a read error. The chain combines TRBV6-6 with TRBJ1-5; TRBD1 aligns across 10 bases. The CDR3 has 15 amino acids. Germline CDR1 reads MNHNY; CDR2 reads SVGAGI (reference sequence). The CDR3: CVSSRRDRGYQPQHF. Written as DNA, the CDR3 is TGTGTCAGCAGTCGCCGGGACAGGGGTTATCAGCCCCAGCATTTT.

The gene calls are TRBV5-4 and TRBJ1-1; D uncertain. Germline assignment: CDR1 SGHNT and CDR2 YYREEE (reference sequence). The CDR3 spans 14 residues. Trimming shortened V by 5 bases and J by 5 bases, and 16 bases separated the two germline ends. CDR3 residues: CASSHRAGITEAFF. The DNA for the CDR3 is TGTGCCAGCAGTCATCGAGCGGGGATTACTGAAGCTTTCTTT.

This clonotype has just a few counts. The chain links TRBV12-3 or TRBV12-4 to TRBJ1-6, with D possibly matching TRBD1 (5 bases). The CDR3 is 14 residues long. Trimming took 7 bases from V and 6 from J, leaving 13 bases between them. The CDR3 sequence is CASNTGARNSPLHF. As DNA, the CDR3 is TGTGCCAGCAACACCGGGGCCCGTAATTCACCCCTCCACTTT.

This clonotype was found a few times. The chain is built from TRBV6-6 and TRBJ2-4, with 7 bases that match TRBD2. In germline, CDR1 is MNHNY, CDR2 SVGAGI (reference sequence). The length of the CDR3 is 13 residues. V lost 5 bases to trimming and J lost 6 bases; unmatched junction nucleotides: 4. CDR3 in DNA: TGTGCCAGCAGTGGCAGCGGGACAAACATTCAGTACTTC. It codes for CASSGSGTNIQYF.

A remark on this clonotype: An end of the junction differs from the germline gene, which may be a read error. In DNA form, the CDR3 reads TGCGCCATCAGCCAAGAGCGGGAGGGGGTTCAGACCCAGTACTTC. Its translation: CAISQEREGVQTQYF. This rearrangement joins TRBV4-3 to TRBJ2-5; TRBD2 matches at 10 bases. Germline values: CDR1 LGHNA, CDR2 YSLEER. CDR3 length: 15 residues.

Concerning this clonotype: This may arise from a read error, as a much more abundant clone is one base away. The chain links TRBV6-1 to TRBJ2-7; no definite D call. The CDR3 runs 17 residues. CDR1 is MNHNS, CDR2 SASEGT, per germline. CDR3 protein: CASNEAASASLPYEQYF. CDR3 bases: TGTGCCAGCAATGAAGCTGCGTCGGCGTCGCTCCCCTACGAGCAGTACTTC.

About this clonotype itself: A single base separates this from a much larger clone, so it may be a read error. Here the CDR3 omits its conserved ending phenylalanine or tryptophan, so a read error is the likely source. The J gene is TRBJ1-1, the V gene TRBV4-1; D is uncertain. The V and J ends lost 3 bases and 8 bases respectively, with 19 bases between them. Per the germline V gene, CDR1 is MGHRA and CDR2 is YSYEKL. This CDR3 is built from 15 residues. The CDR3 region has the DNA TGCGCCAGCAGCCAGGGAACCGGGTCCCCCCGGGAAGCTTTCCTT. It translates to CASSQGTGSPREAFL.